This is a list of T cell receptor beta chains from one sample in a study of vaccination effects on CD4 cells after COVID-19. The assay was immunoSEQ multiplex PCR, and TCRdb's table has in-frame clones only and misses some. The sample comprises around 27,000 clones, 65% of which are singletons, and almost 10% rests with the top ten. For these TCRs, the target antigens are not known. The sequenced sample was CD4+ T cells from PBMCs cultured without peptide, obtained before COVID-19 vaccination. These receptors were taken from a human donor who received a COVID-19 vaccine. The CDR3 runs from the conserved cysteine through the conserved F or W. The D gene is left open where the match is weak.

D gene	J gene	V gene	CDR3 protein
TRBD1	TRBJ1-2	TRBV19	CASSISLPQGSGGYTF
.	TRBJ2-7	TRBV2	CASSEPATGTLDYEQYF
.	TRBJ1-5	TRBV12-3/TRBV12-4	CASSLDGEPQHF
TRBD1	TRBJ1-2	TRBV6-1	CASSEAVPGQRNYGYTF
.	TRBJ1-4	TRBV7-9	CASSSGHNDEKLFF
TRBD1	TRBJ1-5	TRBV2	CASSGTGASNQPQHF
.	TRBJ1-5	TRBV6-5	CASSLQGDQPQHF
TRBD1	TRBJ1-1	TRBV2	CAGGQEYTEAFF
TRBD1	TRBJ2-1	TRBV4-2	CASSRTGDLDNEQFF
.	TRBJ2-7	TRBV3-1/TRBV3-2	CASSQGASGHRSYEQYF
.	TRBJ2-5	TRBV4-1	CASSRTVNGGETQYF
.	TRBJ1-1	TRBV5-1	CASSLSPRNEAFF
.	TRBJ2-2	TRBV5-1	CASSLAINGGSGELFF
.	TRBJ1-4	TRBV5-8	CASSLGSGDEKLFF
.	TRBJ1-1	TRBV10-1	CASSETGRVTEAFF
TRBD1	TRBJ2-1	TRBV6-5	CASRAGTGGNEQFF
TRBD1	TRBJ2-7	TRBV18	CASSRRDRGHEQYF
TRBD2	TRBJ2-7	TRBV29-1	CSVRKGTSGYEQYF
TRBD1	TRBJ1-1	TRBV19	CASRPGQQNTEAFF
TRBD1	TRBJ1-2	TRBV27	CASRPGQGLSGYTF
TRBD1	TRBJ2-2	TRBV5-8	CASGTGLNTGELFF
TRBD1	TRBJ2-7	TRBV4-1	CASSQGTGGASYEQYF
TRBD1	TRBJ1-2	TRBV6-6	CASWDSLYYGYTF
TRBD2	TRBJ2-1	TRBV30	CAWKAAAVTSRKTYNEQFF
.	TRBJ1-5	TRBV12-3/TRBV12-4	CASSFAENQPQHF
.	TRBJ2-1	TRBV6-5	CASRTGVGQFF
TRBD2	TRBJ2-1	TRBV7-8	CASSFSGGGEQFF
.	TRBJ2-7	TRBV5-1	CASSLQGNPYEQYF
.	TRBJ1-1	TRBV25-1	CASSETYRERAFF
.	TRBJ2-5	TRBV7-9	CASSLGRDGETQYF
.	TRBJ1-6	TRBV7-9	CASSLASGFSPLHF
.	TRBJ1-2	TRBV7-9	CASSLLLEGYTF
TRBD2	TRBJ2-1	TRBV3-1/TRBV3-2	CASSPPSGPYYEQFF
.	TRBJ2-3	TRBV6-5	CATSGAGAILNTQYF
.	TRBJ2-3	TRBV6-5	CASSLNSDSTDTQYF
.	TRBJ2-1	TRBV30	CAYRRGRIGGSDEQFF
.	TRBJ1-2	TRBV19	CASSIEGVGNYGYTF
.	TRBJ1-2	TRBV28	CASRLPGTVYGYTF
.	TRBJ1-2	TRBV9	CASSVDVRAHTANYGYTF
.	TRBJ1-2	TRBV5-1	CASSREQSIYGYTF
TRBD2	TRBJ2-1	TRBV7-8	CASSSPLAGPENEQFF
TRBD1	TRBJ2-7	TRBV2	CASSGSSGGPREQYF
TRBD2	TRBJ2-7	TRBV27	CASSPRVSGESYEQYF
TRBD2	TRBJ2-7	TRBV11-2	CASSLSAGAYEQYF
.	TRBJ1-2	TRBV19	CASSTPANYGYTF